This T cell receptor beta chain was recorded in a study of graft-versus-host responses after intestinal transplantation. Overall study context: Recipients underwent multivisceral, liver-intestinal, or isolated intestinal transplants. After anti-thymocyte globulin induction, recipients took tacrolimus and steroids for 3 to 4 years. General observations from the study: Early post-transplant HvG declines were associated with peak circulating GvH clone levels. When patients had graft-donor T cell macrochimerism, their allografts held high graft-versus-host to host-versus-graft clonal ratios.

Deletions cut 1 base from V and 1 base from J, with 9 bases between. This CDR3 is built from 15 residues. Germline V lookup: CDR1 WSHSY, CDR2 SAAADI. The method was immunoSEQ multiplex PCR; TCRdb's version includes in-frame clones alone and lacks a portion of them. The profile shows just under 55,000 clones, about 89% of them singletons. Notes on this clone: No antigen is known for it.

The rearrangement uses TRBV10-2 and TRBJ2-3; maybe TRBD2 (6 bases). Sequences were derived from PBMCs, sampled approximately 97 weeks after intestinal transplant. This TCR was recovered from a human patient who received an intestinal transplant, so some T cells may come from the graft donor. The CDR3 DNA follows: TGCGCCAGCAGTGAGTGGGGGGTAGGCACAGATACGCAGTATTTT. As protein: CASSEWGVGTDTQYF.